What follows are 12 T cell receptor beta chains derived from one specimen sequenced in a study of T cell changes during pregnancy in multiple sclerosis. The data were produced by immunoSEQ multiplex PCR, yet TCRdb's version contains in-frame clones alone and is incomplete. The profile shows about 70,000 clones, around nine tenths of them singletons. The sequencing here drew on peripheral blood, taken in the second trimester of pregnancy. Receptors were obtained from a female donor in good health, enrolled as a control in a pregnancy study.

This chain joins TRBV11-2 and TRBJ2-2, with a possible D match to TRBD2 (6 bases). The CDR3 loop spans 15 amino acids. V lost 5 bases and J lost 5, with 15 bases in between. In germline, CDR1 is SGHAT, CDR2 FQNNGV. The CDR3 sequence is CASSPGTSTTGELFF. The CDR3 bases are TGTGCCAGCAGCCCCGGGACTTCCACAACCGGGGAGCTGTTTTTT.

The count of this clone is one. The rearrangement links TRBV19 to TRBJ2-4; a possible D gene is TRBD1 (5 bases). The germline CDR1 and CDR2 sequences are LNHDA and SQIVND (reference sequence). Trimming shortened V by 3 bases and J by 0 bases, and 18 bases separated the two germline ends. There are 18 residues in the CDR3. The CDR3 spells CASSIQQGSELAKNIQYF. CDR3 sequence (DNA): TGTGCCAGTAGTATTCAGCAGGGATCCGAATTAGCCAAAAACATTCAGTACTTC.

This rearrangement joins TRBV6-6 to TRBJ2-3; a weak D match, TRBD2 (5 bases). The CDR3 extends over 15 amino acids. Germline-derived CDR1 and CDR2 are MNHNY and SVGAGI (reference sequence). The V end was cut by 7 bases, the J end by 0 bases, with 14 bases between. The CDR3 bases are TGTGCCAGCAACCCAGCGGCTTCTAGCACAGATACGCAGTATTTT. It specifies CASNPAASSTDTQYF.

This chain joins TRBV15 and TRBJ1-6, with 7 bases lining up with TRBD1. The trim removed 1 base at V and 2 bases at J, leaving 8 bases unmatched. Germline-derived CDR1 and CDR2 are LNHNV and YYDKDF (reference sequence). The CDR3 loop spans 18 amino acids. In nucleotides, the CDR3 is TGTGCCACCAGCAGAGTAACGCCGGGACAGACCTATAATTCACCCCTCCACTTT. This translates into CATSRVTPGQTYNSPLHF.

This chain links TRBV7-3 with TRBJ1-2, with 10 bases that match TRBD1. The V gene end was trimmed by 3 bases and the J gene end by 6 bases; junction bases not matched to a gene: 1. Germline lookup yields CDR1 SGHTA and CDR2 FQGTGA. The CDR3 loop spans 13 amino acids. The CDR3 here is CASSFGTGDGYTF. The CDR3 coding sequence is TGTGCCAGCAGCTTCGGGACAGGGGATGGCTACACCTTC.

V is TRBV6-4 and J is TRBJ1-4, with 7 nucleotides matching TRBD1. Germline V gene lookup returns CDR1 MRHNA and CDR2 SNTAGT. V dropped 5 bases and J dropped 0; count of bases not matched to a gene: 3. The CDR3 contains 15 residues. CDR3 sequence: CASSPGTATNEKLFF. The CDR3 nucleotides read TGTGCCAGCAGTCCCGGGACAGCAACTAATGAAAAACTGTTTTTT.

The chain recombines TRBV18 with TRBJ2-1, with a weak D call TRBD2 (5 bases). The V gene's germline CDR1 is KGHSH and CDR2 LQKENI. The CDR3 has 15 residues. The germline V and J ends were trimmed by 2 bases and 2 bases, with 10 bases remaining between them. CDR3 DNA: TGTGCCAGCTCACCAGCTAGCTTTACCTACAATGAGCAGTTCTTC. Its protein product is CASSPASFTYNEQFF.

V gene TRBV13 combines with J gene TRBJ1-4, with a tentative D call TRBD1 (6 bases). This CDR3 contains 13 residues. With 5 bases removed from V and 5 bases from J, the gap between germline ends came to 9 bases. Germline-derived CDR1 and CDR2 are PRHDT and FYEKMQ (reference sequence). As DNA, the CDR3 is TGTGCCAGCAGCAATAGGGGGAATGAAAAACTGTTTTTT. Translating it yields CASSNRGNEKLFF.

The rearrangement joins TRBV28 to TRBJ1-1, with 9 bases matching TRBD1. This CDR3 has 13 residues. J was trimmed by 12 bases and V by 2 bases; bases with no gene match: 7. Germline CDR1 is MDHEN and CDR2 is SYDVKM. This CDR3 is CASSLIGTGLSFF. DNA for the CDR3: TGTGCCAGCAGTTTAATTGGGACAGGGTTGTCTTTCTTT.

The chain links TRBV6-5 to TRBJ2-1; the match to TRBD2 covers 13 bases. The V and J ends lost 4 bases and 15 bases, in that order; junction bases with no gene match: 3. CDR3 length: 12 residues. From germline, CDR1 is MNHEY and CDR2 SVGAGI. The CDR3 DNA follows: TGTGCCAGCAGTTCGACTAGCGGGGGGCTGTTCTTC. Its protein is CASSSTSGGLFF.

This chain connects TRBV18 to TRBJ2-3; maybe TRBD1 (7 bases). The CDR3 is 16 amino acids. Germline V gives CDR1 KGHSH, CDR2 LQKENI. V shed 3 bases and J shed 2 bases, with 15 bases lying between them. CDR3 DNA sequence: TGTGCCAGCTCACCCCAGGGGGGACGCTACACAGATACGCAGTATTTT. Its protein product is CASSPQGGRYTDTQYF.

V and J are TRBV7-2 and TRBJ2-2; no reliable D call. The CDR3 is 12 residues long. Deletions cut 5 bases from V and 6 bases from J, with 7 bases between. Germline V gene lookup returns CDR1 SGHTA and CDR2 FQGNSA. CDR3 residues: CASSPHPGELFF. Here the CDR3 DNA reads TGTGCCAGCAGCCCCCATCCCGGGGAGCTGTTTTTT.